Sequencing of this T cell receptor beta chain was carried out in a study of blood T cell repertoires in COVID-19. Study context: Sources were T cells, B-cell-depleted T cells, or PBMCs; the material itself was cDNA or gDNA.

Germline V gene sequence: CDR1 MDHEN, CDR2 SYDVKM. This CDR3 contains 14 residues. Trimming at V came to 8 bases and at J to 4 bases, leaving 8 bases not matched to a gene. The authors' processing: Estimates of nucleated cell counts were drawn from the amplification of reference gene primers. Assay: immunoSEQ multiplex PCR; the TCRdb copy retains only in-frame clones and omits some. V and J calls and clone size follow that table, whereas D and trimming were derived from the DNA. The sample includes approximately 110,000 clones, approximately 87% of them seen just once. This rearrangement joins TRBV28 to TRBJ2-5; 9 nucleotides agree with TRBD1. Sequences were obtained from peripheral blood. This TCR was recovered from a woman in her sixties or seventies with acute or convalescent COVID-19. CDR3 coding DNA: TGTGCCAGCCGGGGACAGGGTAAAGGAGAGACCCAGTACTTC. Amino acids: CASRGQGKGETQYF.